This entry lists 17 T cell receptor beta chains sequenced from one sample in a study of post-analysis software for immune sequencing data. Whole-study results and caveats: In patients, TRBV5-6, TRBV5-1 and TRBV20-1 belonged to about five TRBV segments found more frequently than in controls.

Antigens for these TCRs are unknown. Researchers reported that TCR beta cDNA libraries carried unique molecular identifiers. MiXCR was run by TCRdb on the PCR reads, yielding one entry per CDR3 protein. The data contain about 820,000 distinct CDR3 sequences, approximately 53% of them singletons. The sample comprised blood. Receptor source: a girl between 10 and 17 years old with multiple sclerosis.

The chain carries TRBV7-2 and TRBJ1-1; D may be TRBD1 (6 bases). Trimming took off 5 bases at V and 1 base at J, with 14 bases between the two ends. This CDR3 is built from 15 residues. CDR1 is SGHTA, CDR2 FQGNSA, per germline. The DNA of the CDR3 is TGTGCCAGCAGCATCTCCGGGACAACGAACACTGAAGCTTTCTTT. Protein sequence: CASSISGTTNTEAFF.

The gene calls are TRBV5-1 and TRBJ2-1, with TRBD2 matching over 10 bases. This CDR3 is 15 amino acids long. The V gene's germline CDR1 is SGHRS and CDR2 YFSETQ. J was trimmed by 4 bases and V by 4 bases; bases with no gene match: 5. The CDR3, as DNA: TGCGCCAGCAGCACGAGCGGGAGGGCTTACAATGAGCAGTTCTTC. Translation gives CASSTSGRAYNEQFF.

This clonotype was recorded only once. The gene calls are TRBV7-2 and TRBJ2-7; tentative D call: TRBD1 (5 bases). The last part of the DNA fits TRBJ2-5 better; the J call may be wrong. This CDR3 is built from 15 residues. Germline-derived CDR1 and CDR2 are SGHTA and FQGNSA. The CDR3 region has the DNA TGTGCCAGCAGCGCGTGGGGCGGAAAAGAGGAGACCCAGTACTTC. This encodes CASSAWGGKEETQYF.

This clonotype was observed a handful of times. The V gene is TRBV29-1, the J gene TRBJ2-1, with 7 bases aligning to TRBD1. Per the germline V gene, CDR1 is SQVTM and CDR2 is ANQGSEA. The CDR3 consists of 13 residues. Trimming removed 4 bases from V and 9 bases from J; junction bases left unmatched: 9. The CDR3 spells CSVGLGGRTEQFF. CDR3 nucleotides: TGCAGCGTTGGCCTAGGGGGCCGGACTGAGCAGTTCTTC.

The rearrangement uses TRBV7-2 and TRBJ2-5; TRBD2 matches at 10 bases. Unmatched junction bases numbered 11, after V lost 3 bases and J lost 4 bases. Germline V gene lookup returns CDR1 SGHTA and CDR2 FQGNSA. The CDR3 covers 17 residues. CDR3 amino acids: CASSLGESGGAVETQYF. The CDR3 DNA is TGTGCCAGCAGCTTGGGGGAAAGCGGGGGGGCCGTAGAGACCCAGTACTTC.

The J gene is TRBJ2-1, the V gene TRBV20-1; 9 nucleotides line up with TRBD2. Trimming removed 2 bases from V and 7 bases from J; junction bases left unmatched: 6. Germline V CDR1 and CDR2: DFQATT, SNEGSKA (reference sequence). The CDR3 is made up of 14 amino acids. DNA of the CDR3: TGCAGTGCTAGATTGGGCGGGAGGGGGAATGAGCAGTTCTTC. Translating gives CSARLGGRGNEQFF.

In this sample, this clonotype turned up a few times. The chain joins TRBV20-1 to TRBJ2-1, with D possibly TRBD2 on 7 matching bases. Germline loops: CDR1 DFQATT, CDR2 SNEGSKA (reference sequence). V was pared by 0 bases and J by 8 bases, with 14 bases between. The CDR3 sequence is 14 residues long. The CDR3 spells CSAREGGGPHEQFF. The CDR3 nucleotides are TGCAGTGCTAGAGAGGGGGGGGGCCCCCATGAGCAGTTCTTC.

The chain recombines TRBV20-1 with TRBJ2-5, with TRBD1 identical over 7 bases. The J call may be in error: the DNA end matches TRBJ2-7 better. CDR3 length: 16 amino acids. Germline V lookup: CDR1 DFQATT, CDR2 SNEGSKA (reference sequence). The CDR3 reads CSARNDISGTVYEQYF. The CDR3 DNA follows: TGCAGTGCTAGGAACGATATCTCCGGGACAGTATACGAGCAGTACTTC.

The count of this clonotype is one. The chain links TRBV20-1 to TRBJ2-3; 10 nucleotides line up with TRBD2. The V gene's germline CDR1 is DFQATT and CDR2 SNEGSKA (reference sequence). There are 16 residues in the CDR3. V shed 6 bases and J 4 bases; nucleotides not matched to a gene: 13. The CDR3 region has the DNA TGCAGTGCCTATTTTCAGGTGCTAGCGGGAGCAGATACGCAGTATTTT. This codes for CSAYFQVLAGADTQYF.

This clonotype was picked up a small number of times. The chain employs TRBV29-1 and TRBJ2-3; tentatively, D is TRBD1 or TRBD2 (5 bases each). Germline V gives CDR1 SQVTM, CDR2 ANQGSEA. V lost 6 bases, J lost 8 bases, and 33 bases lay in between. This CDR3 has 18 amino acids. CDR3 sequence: CSVLLTAIPPGEGATQYF. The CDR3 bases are TGCAGCGTCCTATTGACAGCTATTCCCCCTGGCGAGGGAGCTACGCAGTATTTT.

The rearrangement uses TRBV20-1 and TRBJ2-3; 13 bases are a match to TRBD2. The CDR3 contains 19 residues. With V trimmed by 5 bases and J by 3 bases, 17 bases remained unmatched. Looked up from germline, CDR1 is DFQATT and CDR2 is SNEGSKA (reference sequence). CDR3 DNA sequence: TGCAGTGCTTACCCACTAGCGGGGGGGCTAGGAACTACAACAGATACGCAGTATTTT. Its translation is CSAYPLAGGLGTTTDTQYF.

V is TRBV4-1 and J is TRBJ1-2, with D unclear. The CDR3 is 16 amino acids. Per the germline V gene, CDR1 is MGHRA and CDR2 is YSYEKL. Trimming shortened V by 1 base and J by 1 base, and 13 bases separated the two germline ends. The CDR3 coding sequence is TGCGCCAGCAGCCAAGCGAGGGCCAGAAATAACTATGGCTACACCTTC. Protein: CASSQARARNNYGYTF.

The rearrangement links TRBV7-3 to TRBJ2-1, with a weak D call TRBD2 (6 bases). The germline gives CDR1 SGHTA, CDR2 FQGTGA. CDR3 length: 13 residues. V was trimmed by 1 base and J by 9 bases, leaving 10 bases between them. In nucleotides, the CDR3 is TGTGCCAGCAGCTTAAGGAGGGAAGGTGAGCAGTTCTTC. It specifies CASSLRREGEQFF.

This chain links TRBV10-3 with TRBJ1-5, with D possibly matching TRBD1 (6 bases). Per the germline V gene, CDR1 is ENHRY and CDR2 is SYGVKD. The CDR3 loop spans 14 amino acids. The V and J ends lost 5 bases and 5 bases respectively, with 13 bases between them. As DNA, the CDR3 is TGTGCCATCAGTTCTGACAGGACGGATCAGCCCCAGCATTTT. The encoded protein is CAISSDRTDQPQHF.

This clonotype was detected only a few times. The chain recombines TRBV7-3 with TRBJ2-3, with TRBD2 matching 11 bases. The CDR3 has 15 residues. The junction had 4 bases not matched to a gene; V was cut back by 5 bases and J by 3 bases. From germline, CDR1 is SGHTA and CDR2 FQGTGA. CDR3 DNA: TGTGCCAGCAGCCCTACTAGCGGGAGAACAGATACGCAGTATTTT. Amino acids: CASSPTSGRTDTQYF.

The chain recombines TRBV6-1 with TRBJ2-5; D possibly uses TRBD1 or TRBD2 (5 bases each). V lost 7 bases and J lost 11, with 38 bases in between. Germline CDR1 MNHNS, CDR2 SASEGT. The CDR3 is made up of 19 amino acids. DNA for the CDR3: TGTGCCAGCACCGTAGCTAAAGGGACGGGAATTTCATTCTACAATGAGCAGTACTTC. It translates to CASTVAKGTGISFYNEQYF.

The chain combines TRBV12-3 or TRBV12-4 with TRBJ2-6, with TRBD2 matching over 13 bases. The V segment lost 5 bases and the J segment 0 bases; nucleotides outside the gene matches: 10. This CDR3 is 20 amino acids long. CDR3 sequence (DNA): TGTGCCAGCAGTCCGACTAGCGGGGGGCCGGTCCGCTCTGGGGCCAACGTCCTGACTTTC. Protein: CASSPTSGGPVRSGANVLTF.